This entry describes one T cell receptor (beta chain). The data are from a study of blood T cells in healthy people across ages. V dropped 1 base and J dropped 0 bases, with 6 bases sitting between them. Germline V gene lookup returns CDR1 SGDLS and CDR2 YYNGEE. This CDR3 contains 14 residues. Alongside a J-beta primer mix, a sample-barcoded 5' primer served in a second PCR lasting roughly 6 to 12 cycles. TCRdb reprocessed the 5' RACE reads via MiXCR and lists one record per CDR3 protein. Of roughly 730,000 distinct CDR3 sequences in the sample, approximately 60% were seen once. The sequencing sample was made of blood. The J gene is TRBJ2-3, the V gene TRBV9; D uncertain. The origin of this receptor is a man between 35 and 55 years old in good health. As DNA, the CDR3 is TGTGCCAGCAGCGTATATTCTAGCACAGATACGCAGTATTTT. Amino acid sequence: CASSVYSSTDTQYF.